This T cell receptor beta chain is drawn from a study of regulatory T cells in long-lasting Graves disease. Construction of TCR beta libraries relied on iRepertoire HTBI primers and on Arm-PCR targeting CDR3 regions. As handled by the study authors: Identification of gene segments yielded 60 or so TRBV and 13 to 15 TRBJ across samples. Each CDR3 protein is one row after TCRdb ran MiXCR on the multiplex PCR reads. These V and J calls rely on TCRdb rather than the paper's analysis. The table lists more than 300,000 distinct CDR3 sequences, around 15% of them singletons. Time point given: newly diagnosed GD, antithyroid drugs for less than 3 months. With RNA extracted from PBMCs as input, the TCR library was made. The V end lost 4 bases, the J end lost 8 bases, and 16 bases lay between the germline ends. The CDR3 loop spans 14 amino acids. Per the germline V gene, CDR1 is SGHRS and CDR2 is YFSETQ. This clonotype was recorded many times.

This sample was also put to use in a study of T cells in Graves' hyperthyroidism and ophthalmopathy.

The chain is built from TRBV5-1 and TRBJ2-1, with D possibly matching TRBD2 (7 bases). The TCR sequence derives from a woman aged 18-29 years with Graves disease. Sequencing used peripheral blood mononuclear cells (PBMCs), obtained at new diagnosis, from a patient treated with antithyroid drugs. In DNA form, the CDR3 reads TGCGCCAGCAGCCTGGGGGGGGCCCAAGATGAGCAGTTCTTC. Encoded protein: CASSLGGAQDEQFF.